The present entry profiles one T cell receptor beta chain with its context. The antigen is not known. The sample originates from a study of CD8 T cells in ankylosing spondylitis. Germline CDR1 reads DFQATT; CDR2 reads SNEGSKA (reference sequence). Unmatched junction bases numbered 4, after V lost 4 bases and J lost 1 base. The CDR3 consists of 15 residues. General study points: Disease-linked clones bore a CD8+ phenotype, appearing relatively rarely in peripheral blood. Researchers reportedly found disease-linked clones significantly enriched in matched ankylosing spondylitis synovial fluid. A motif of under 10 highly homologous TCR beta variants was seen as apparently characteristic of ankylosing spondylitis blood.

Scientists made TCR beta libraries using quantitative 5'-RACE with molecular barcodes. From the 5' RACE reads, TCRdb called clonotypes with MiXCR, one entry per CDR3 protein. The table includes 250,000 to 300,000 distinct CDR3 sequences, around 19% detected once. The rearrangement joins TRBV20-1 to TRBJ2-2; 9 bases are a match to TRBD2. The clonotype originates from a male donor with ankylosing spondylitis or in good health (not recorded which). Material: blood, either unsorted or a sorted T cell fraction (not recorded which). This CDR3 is CSAKAGGMNTGELFF. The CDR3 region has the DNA TGCAGTGCTAAGGCGGGAGGGATGAACACCGGGGAGCTGTTTTTT.